The 30 T cell receptor beta chains presented below share a single source sample, sequenced in a study of cytomegalovirus exposure and HLA in healthy donors. A multiplex PCR was run with 60 Vbeta primers and 13 Jbeta primers. Produced via immunoSEQ multiplex PCR; TCRdb's table is partial and in-frame only. This table has more than 95,000 clones, about 70% appearing once. Sequenced material: PBMCs. The receptors were gathered from a woman in her 70s in good health and CMV-seropositive.

This clone was seen a handful of times. J is TRBJ1-1 and V is TRBV5-4, with D perhaps TRBD1 (6 bases). The CDR3 covers 14 residues. Germline CDR1 SGHNT, CDR2 YYREEE (reference sequence). V lost 2 bases to trimming and J lost 5 bases, with 13 bases between them. As DNA, the CDR3 is TGTGCCAGCAGCTTTCCAGGGGAGAGGACTGAAGCTTTCTTT. It is translated as CASSFPGERTEAFF.

The chain joins TRBV27 to TRBJ2-5, with TRBD1 identical over 10 bases. The DNA end is more similar to TRBJ2-7, so the J call may be wrong. CDR1 and CDR2 (germline): MNHEY, SMNVEV (reference sequence). CDR3 length: 15 amino acids. The CDR3 nucleotides read TGTGCCAGCAGTCCCTACTGGACAGGGGGCTACGAGCAGTACTTC. This encodes CASSPYWTGGYEQYF.

The V call is TRBV6-4, the J call TRBJ1-5; D possibly corresponds to TRBD1 (5 bases). V shed 5 bases and J shed 1 base, with 9 bases lying between them. Germline V gives CDR1 MRHNA, CDR2 SNTAGT. The CDR3 length is 14 residues. The CDR3 bases are TGTGCCAGCAGTCTTCCAGGGAGCAATCAGCCCCAGCATTTT. Translated, it gives CASSLPGSNQPQHF.

This clone was counted only a few times. The chain couples TRBV15 to TRBJ1-4, with D hard to call. CDR1 and CDR2 (germline): LNHNV, YYDKDF (reference sequence). V was pared by 3 bases and J by 4 bases, with 3 bases between. The CDR3 is 12 amino acids. The CDR3 is CATSRSNEKLFF. CDR3 sequence (DNA): TGTGCCACCAGCAGGAGTAATGAAAAACTGTTTTTT.

The chain combines TRBV5-1 with TRBJ2-1; 7 bases are shared with TRBD1. This CDR3 region has 13 residues. J was trimmed by 6 bases and V by 4 bases; bases with no gene match: 4. Germline CDR1 is SGHRS and CDR2 is YFSETQ. The CDR3 region is CASSIGTVNEQFF. The DNA for the CDR3 is TGCGCCAGCAGCATCGGGACAGTCAATGAGCAGTTCTTC.

The chain employs TRBV7-2 and TRBJ1-3; possible D gene TRBD1, 6 bases. Germline V gene data show CDR1 as SGHTA and CDR2 as FQGNSA. The CDR3 length is 14 residues. V lost 5 bases and J 0 bases, leaving 8 bases between the germline ends. The CDR3 sequence: CASSRGGSGNTIYF. The CDR3 DNA reads TGTGCCAGCAGCAGAGGGGGCTCTGGAAACACCATATATTTT. Full variable domain (remainder filled in from reference TRBV7-2 and TRBJ1-3): GAGVSQSPSNKVTEKGKDVELRCDPISGHTALYWYRQSLGQGLEFLIYFQGNSAPDKSGLPSDRFSAERTGGSVSTLTIQRTQQEDSAVYLCASSRGGSGNTIYFGEGSWLTVV.

This clone was detected only a few times. The chain joins TRBV5-4 to TRBJ2-1, with no clear D. This CDR3 is built from 13 residues. Deletions cut 1 base from V and 8 bases from J, with 10 bases between. Germline CDR1 is SGHNT and CDR2 is YYREEE (reference sequence). The DNA for the CDR3 is TGTGCCAGCAGCTTGACAGCAGCAGATGAGCAGTTCTTC. This codes for CASSLTAADEQFF.

This clone has more than one count but fewer than ten. This chain connects TRBV28 to TRBJ2-3; TRBD2 aligns across 12 bases. The CDR3 is made up of 15 amino acids. Unmatched junction bases numbered 6, after V lost 6 bases and J lost 5 bases. The germline V gene has CDR1 MDHEN and CDR2 SYDVKM. The CDR3 coding sequence is TGTGCCAGCAGCCAAAGACTAGCGGGGGTAGATACGCAGTATTTT. Its protein product is CASSQRLAGVDTQYF.

The DNA of the CDR3 is TGTGCCAGCAGTTTAACAGGGGGCCCAGAGTATGGCTACACCTTC. Protein product: CASSLTGGPEYGYTF. The chain links TRBV28 to TRBJ1-2; 9 positions agree with TRBD1. CDR1 and CDR2 (germline): MDHEN, SYDVKM. The junction had 6 bases not matched to a gene; V was cut back by 2 bases and J by 5 bases. The CDR3 consists of 15 residues.

The genes are TRBV11-1 and TRBJ2-5; 8 positions match TRBD1. Germline V gives CDR1 SGHAT, CDR2 FQDESV (reference sequence). Trimming removed 5 bases from V and 5 bases from J; junction bases left unmatched: 7. CDR3 size: 14 residues. CDR3 DNA: TGTGCCAGCAGCGCCGGACAGGGCGGGGAGACCCAGTACTTC. Its protein is CASSAGQGGETQYF.

The rearrangement uses TRBV28 and TRBJ1-4; D is undetermined. This CDR3 has 15 residues. Germline CDR1 reads MDHEN; CDR2 reads SYDVKM. Trimming cost V 4 bases and J 4 bases, with 13 bases left between them. CDR3 region: CASSYPGNINEKLFF. CDR3 DNA sequence: TGTGCCAGCAGTTACCCCGGGAATATTAATGAAAAACTGTTTTTT.

This clone was counted a few times. The chain joins TRBV7-8 to TRBJ2-4, with TRBD2 identical over 8 bases. The V gene end was trimmed by 5 bases and the J gene end by 2 bases; junction bases not matched to a gene: 14. There are 18 residues in the CDR3. From germline, CDR1 is SGHVS and CDR2 FQNEAQ. The CDR3 reads CASSLNPRLARTKNIQYF. The CDR3 DNA follows: TGTGCCAGCAGCCTAAACCCGAGACTAGCGAGAACCAAAAACATTCAGTACTTC.

The V call is TRBV19, the J call TRBJ2-1, with 8 nucleotides matching TRBD2. With V trimmed by 10 bases and J by 6 bases, 14 bases remained unmatched. This CDR3 is 15 amino acids long. Germline assignment: CDR1 LNHDA and CDR2 SQIVND (reference sequence). CDR3 in amino acids: CATSPLAGLGNEQFF. In DNA, the CDR3 is TGTGCCACCAGCCCTTTAGCGGGACTGGGCAATGAGCAGTTCTTC.

This clone was counted a few times. The V call is TRBV7-3, the J call TRBJ2-2; 9 positions agree with TRBD1. The V segment lost 4 bases and the J segment 7 bases; nucleotides outside the gene matches: 7. CDR3 length: 15 amino acids. In germline, CDR1 is SGHTA, CDR2 FQGTGA. CDR3 protein: CASSSYRGQGGELFF. The CDR3 region has the DNA TGTGCCAGCAGCTCCTACAGGGGGCAGGGCGGGGAGCTGTTTTTT.

The chain combines TRBV27 with TRBJ2-1; 9 nucleotides align to TRBD1. The germline CDR1 and CDR2 sequences are MNHEY and SMNVEV (reference sequence). The CDR3 totals 15 residues. The junction had 9 bases not matched to a gene; V was cut back by 8 bases and J by 4 bases. CDR3 amino acids: CASVSGQGGYNEQFF. The CDR3 nucleotides are TGTGCCAGCGTTTCGGGACAGGGAGGTTACAATGAGCAGTTCTTC.

The table lists this clone with a few counts. The chain combines TRBV10-2 with TRBJ2-1; possible D gene TRBD1, 5 bases. The CDR3 is 13 residues long. Trimming pared 6 bases from V and 4 bases from J, leaving 10 bases between. The germline gives CDR1 WSHSY, CDR2 SAAADI. This CDR3 is CASSQDIYNEQFF. The CDR3 coding sequence is TGCGCCAGCAGCCAGGACATTTACAATGAGCAGTTCTTC.

This clone occurred a few times. The V gene is TRBV5-4, the J gene TRBJ2-1; weak D call: TRBD2 (6 bases). Germline-derived CDR1 and CDR2 are SGHNT and YYREEE (reference sequence). This CDR3 is built from 14 residues. V lost 2 bases to trimming and J lost 5 bases, with 11 bases between them. CDR3 coding DNA: TGTGCCAGCAGCTTAACGGCGGGGAACAATGAGCAGTTCTTC. Amino acid sequence: CASSLTAGNNEQFF.

This clone is categorized as medium-sized. The V gene is TRBV27, the J gene TRBJ2-2, with D unresolved. This CDR3 is built from 13 residues. Trimming stripped 6 bases from V and 5 bases from J, with 10 bases between. Germline assignment: CDR1 MNHEY and CDR2 SMNVEV (reference sequence). This CDR3 is CASSYKRTGELFF. The CDR3 bases are TGTGCCAGCAGCTATAAAAGAACCGGGGAGCTGTTTTTT.

CDR3: CASSVREGEKLFF. The CDR3 nucleotides are TGTGCCAGCAGTGTCCGGGAGGGCGAAAAACTGTTTTTT. The chain links TRBV2 to TRBJ1-4, with D unresolved. The CDR3 has 13 residues. The V gene lost 4 bases and the J gene lost 8 bases, with 11 bases spanning the gap. Germline V gene data show CDR1 as SNHLY and CDR2 as FYNNEI.

The chain links TRBV5-1 to TRBJ1-4, with TRBD1 matching over 9 bases. The CDR3 is 14 residues long. Trimming at V came to 3 bases and at J to 8 bases, leaving 5 bases not matched to a gene. The germline gives CDR1 SGHRS, CDR2 YFSETQ. CDR3 region: CASSSGQGLEKLFF. DNA of the CDR3: TGCGCCAGCAGCTCGGGACAGGGATTGGAAAAACTGTTTTTT.

This clone occurred once. At one end, the junction sequence differs from germline, possibly due to a read error. The V gene is TRBV7-7, the J gene TRBJ2-2, with D possibly being TRBD1 (5 bases). CDR3 length: 14 residues. Germline CDR1 reads SSHAT; CDR2 reads FNYEAQ (reference sequence). The CDR3 region has the DNA TGTGCTAGCAGCCTCACAGGAAACACCGGGGAGCTGTTTTTT. Translated: CASSLTGNTGELFF.

This chain uses TRBV27 with TRBJ2-2, with D possibly being TRBD2 (5 bases). The V gene lost 6 bases and the J gene lost 4 bases, with 15 bases spanning the gap. CDR3 length: 15 amino acids. Germline assignment: CDR1 MNHEY and CDR2 SMNVEV (reference sequence). In nucleotides, the CDR3 is TGTGCCAGCAGCCTGAGCGGAGAGATCACCGGGGAGCTGTTTTTT. It specifies CASSLSGEITGELFF.

V and J are TRBV6-6 and TRBJ2-1; possible D gene TRBD1, 6 bases. Trimming pared 2 bases from V and 9 bases from J, leaving 20 bases between. CDR1 is MNHNY, CDR2 SVGAGI, per germline (reference sequence). The CDR3 extends over 16 amino acids. The CDR3 nucleotides are TGTGCCAGCAGTTACCAGCCGGGACATCACGGAGGTGAGCAGTTCTTC. It codes for CASSYQPGHHGGEQFF.

The chain recombines TRBV6-6 with TRBJ2-3; D perhaps matches TRBD2 (6 bases). The V end lost 0 bases, the J end lost 6 bases, and 10 bases lay between the germline ends. Germline lookup yields CDR1 MNHNY and CDR2 SVGAGI (reference sequence). The CDR3 runs 14 residues. In DNA, the CDR3 is TGTGCCAGCAGTTACTCGGGACTTTCGGATACGCAGTATTTT. Protein sequence: CASSYSGLSDTQYF.

The chain carries TRBV5-1 and TRBJ1-3, with a weak D call TRBD1 (6 bases). V shed 4 bases and J shed 0 bases, with 11 bases lying between them. The CDR3 totals 15 residues. Germline CDR1 SGHRS, CDR2 YFSETQ. CDR3 residues: CASSPQGNSGNTIYF. The CDR3 coding sequence is TGCGCCAGCAGCCCACAGGGCAACTCTGGAAACACCATATATTTT.

The rearrangement joins TRBV7-9 to TRBJ1-6; weak D call: TRBD1 (5 bases). Between the trimmed V and J ends, which lost 2 bases and 9 bases, there was a span of 14 bases. This CDR3 has 15 amino acids. The germline V gene encodes CDR1 SEHNR and CDR2 FQNEAQ (reference sequence). As DNA, the CDR3 is TGTGCCAGCAGCTTACTGGGAGGGAGGGGTTCACCCCTCCACTTT. Its translation: CASSLLGGRGSPLHF. The full variable domain, rest sourced from reference TRBV7-9 and TRBJ1-6, is DTGVSQNPRHKITKRGQNVTFRCDPISEHNRLYWYRQTLGQGPEFLTYFQNEAQLEKSRLLSDRFSAERPKGSFSTLEIQRTEQGDSAMYLCASSLLGGRGSPLHFGNGTRLTVT.

The V gene is TRBV28, the J gene TRBJ2-7; TRBD2 is a possible D gene (5 bases). The CDR3 consists of 19 residues. Per the germline V gene, CDR1 is MDHEN and CDR2 is SYDVKM. Trimming took off 5 bases at V and 3 bases at J, with 29 bases between the two ends. The CDR3 nucleotides are TGTGCCAGCAGTCCAACGGCCCCTGATGGGATAGCGTTGGACTACGAGCAGTACTTC. Residues: CASSPTAPDGIALDYEQYF.

This chain joins TRBV2 and TRBJ2-7; TRBD1 agrees at 7 bases. The CDR3 extends over 19 amino acids. Trimming took 3 bases from V and 0 from J; bases not matched to a gene: 17. CDR1 and CDR2 from the germline V gene are SNHLY and FYNNEI. Here the CDR3 reads CASSDTVKGADRSSYEQYF. DNA of the CDR3: TGTGCCAGCAGTGATACCGTTAAAGGTGCGGACAGGAGCTCCTACGAGCAGTACTTC.

The rearrangement links TRBV19 to TRBJ1-3; D unresolved. CDR3 length: 13 amino acids. Germline V CDR1 and CDR2: LNHDA, SQIVND (reference sequence). The V end was cut by 8 bases, the J end by 0 bases, with 8 bases between. The CDR3 is CASRQDSGNTIYF. The CDR3 nucleotides read TGTGCCAGTCGGCAGGACTCTGGAAACACCATATATTTT.

The J gene is TRBJ1-2, the V gene TRBV27; D unresolved. Germline V gives CDR1 MNHEY, CDR2 SMNVEV (reference sequence). The CDR3 consists of 13 residues. Trimming cost V 4 bases and J 5 bases, with 11 bases left between them. The CDR3 DNA is TGTGCCAGCAGTTCCGAGGCACGGTATGGCTACACCTTC. It yields the protein CASSSEARYGYTF.